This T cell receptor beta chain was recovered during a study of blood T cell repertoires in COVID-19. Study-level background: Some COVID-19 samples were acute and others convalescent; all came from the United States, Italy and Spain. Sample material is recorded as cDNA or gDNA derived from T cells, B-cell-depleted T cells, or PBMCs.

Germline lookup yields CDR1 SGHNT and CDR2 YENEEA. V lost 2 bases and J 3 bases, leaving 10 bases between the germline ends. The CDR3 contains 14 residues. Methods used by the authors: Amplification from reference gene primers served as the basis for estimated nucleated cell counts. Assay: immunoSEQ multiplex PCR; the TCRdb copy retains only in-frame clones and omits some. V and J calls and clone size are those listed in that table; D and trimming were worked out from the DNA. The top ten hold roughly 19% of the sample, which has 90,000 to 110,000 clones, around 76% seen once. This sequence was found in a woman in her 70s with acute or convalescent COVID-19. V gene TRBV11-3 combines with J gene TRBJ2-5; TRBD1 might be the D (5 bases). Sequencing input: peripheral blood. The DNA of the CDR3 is TGTGCCAGCAGCTTAAGGGGAAGGGAAGAGACCCAGTACTTC. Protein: CASSLRGREETQYF.